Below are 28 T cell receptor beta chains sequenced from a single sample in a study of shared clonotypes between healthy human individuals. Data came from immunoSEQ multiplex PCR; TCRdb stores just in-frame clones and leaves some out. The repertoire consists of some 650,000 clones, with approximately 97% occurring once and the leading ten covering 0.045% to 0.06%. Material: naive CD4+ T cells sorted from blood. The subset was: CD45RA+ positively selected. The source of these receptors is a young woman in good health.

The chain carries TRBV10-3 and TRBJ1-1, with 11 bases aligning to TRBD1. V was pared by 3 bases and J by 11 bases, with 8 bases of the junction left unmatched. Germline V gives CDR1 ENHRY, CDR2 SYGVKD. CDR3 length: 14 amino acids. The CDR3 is CAISEGQGAWRAFF. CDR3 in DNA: TGTGCCATCAGTGAAGGACAGGGGGCATGGAGGGCTTTCTTT.

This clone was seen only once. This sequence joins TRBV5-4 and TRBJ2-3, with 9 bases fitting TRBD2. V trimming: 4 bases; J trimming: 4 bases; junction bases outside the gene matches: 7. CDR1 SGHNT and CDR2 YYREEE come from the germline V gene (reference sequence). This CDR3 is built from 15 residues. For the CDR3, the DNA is TGTGCCAGCAGCCTAAATAGCGGGAGCTCAGATACGCAGTATTTT. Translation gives CASSLNSGSSDTQYF. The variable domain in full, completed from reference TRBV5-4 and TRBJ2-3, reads ETGVTQSPTHLIKTRGQQVTLRCSSQSGHNTVSWYQQALGQGPQFIFQYYREEENGRGNFPPRFSGLQFPNYSSELNVNALELDDSALYLCASSLNSGSSDTQYFGPGTRLTVL.

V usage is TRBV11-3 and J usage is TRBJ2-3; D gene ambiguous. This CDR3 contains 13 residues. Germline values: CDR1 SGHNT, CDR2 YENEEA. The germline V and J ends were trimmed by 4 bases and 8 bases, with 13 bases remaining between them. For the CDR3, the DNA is TGTGCCAGCAGCTCCGAGGAGTTTTCTACGCAGTATTTT. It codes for CASSSEEFSTQYF.

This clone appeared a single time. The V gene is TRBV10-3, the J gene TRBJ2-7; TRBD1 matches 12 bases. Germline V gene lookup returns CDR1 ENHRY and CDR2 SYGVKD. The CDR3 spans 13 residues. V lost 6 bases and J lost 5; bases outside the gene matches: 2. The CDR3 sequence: CAIRGQGANEQYF. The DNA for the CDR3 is TGTGCCATCAGGGGACAGGGGGCGAACGAGCAGTACTTC.

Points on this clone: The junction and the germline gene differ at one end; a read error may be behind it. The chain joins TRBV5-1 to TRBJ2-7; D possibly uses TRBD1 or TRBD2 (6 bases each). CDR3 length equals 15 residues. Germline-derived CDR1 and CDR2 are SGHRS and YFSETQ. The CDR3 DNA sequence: TGCGCCAGCAGCCCGGACACAGGGACTCAATCCTCGTCGAAGTTC. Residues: CASSPDTGTQSSSKF.

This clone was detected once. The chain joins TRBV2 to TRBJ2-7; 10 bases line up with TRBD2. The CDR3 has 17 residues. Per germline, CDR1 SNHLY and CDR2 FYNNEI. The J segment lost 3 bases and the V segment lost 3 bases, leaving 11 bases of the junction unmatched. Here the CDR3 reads CASSDPSGSGSRYEQYF. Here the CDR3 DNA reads TGTGCCAGCAGTGACCCTAGCGGGAGTGGTTCTCGCTACGAGCAGTACTTC.

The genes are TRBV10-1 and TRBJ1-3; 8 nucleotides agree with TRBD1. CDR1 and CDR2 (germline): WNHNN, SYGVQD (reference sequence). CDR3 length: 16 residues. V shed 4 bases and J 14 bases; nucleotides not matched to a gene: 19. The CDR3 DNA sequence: TGCGCCAGCAGTGGACCGACCGGGACAGGCCAGGCAATCGTATATTTT. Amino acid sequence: CASSGPTGTGQAIVYF.

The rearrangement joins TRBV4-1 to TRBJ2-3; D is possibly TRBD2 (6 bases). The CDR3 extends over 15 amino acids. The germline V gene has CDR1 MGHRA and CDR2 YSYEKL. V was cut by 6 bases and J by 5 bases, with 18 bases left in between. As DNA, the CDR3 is TGCGCCAGCAGGGAAGCGGGCAGGAGCGTAGATACGCAGTATTTT. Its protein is CASREAGRSVDTQYF.

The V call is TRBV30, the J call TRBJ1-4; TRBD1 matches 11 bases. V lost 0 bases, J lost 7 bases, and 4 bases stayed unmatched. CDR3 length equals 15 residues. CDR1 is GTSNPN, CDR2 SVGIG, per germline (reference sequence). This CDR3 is CAWSVVGTGGEKLFF. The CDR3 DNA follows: TGTGCCTGGAGTGTAGTCGGGACAGGGGGTGAAAAACTGTTTTTT.

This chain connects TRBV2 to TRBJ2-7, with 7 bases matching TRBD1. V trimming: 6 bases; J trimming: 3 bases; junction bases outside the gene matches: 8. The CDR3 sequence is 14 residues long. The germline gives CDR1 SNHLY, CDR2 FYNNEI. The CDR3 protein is CASRATGINYEQYF. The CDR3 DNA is TGTGCCAGCAGGGCGACAGGGATAAACTACGAGCAGTACTTC.

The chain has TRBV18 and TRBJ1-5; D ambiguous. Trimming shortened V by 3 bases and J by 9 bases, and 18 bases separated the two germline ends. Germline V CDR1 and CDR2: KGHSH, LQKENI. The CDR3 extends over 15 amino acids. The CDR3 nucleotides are TGTGCCAGCTCACCCTACGGGCCCCAAGCACGGCCCCAGCATTTT. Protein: CASSPYGPQARPQHF.

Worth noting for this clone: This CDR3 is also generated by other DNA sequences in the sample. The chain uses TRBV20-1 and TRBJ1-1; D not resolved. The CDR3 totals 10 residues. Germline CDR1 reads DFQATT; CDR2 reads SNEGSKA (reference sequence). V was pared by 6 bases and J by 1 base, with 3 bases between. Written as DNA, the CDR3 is TGCAGTGCACCGAACACTGAAGCTTTCTTT. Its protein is CSAPNTEAFF.

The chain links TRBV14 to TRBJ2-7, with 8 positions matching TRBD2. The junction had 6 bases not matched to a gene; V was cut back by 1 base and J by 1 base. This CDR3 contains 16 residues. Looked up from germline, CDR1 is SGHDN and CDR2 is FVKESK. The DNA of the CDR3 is TGTGCCAGCAGCCAAGTTTACGGGAGGGAGTCCTACGAGCAGTACTTC. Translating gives CASSQVYGRESYEQYF. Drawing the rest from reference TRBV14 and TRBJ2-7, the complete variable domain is EAGVTQFPSHSVIEKGQTVTLRCDPISGHDNLYWYRRVMGKEIKFLLHFVKESKQDESGMPNNRFLAERTGGTYSTLKVQPAELEDSGVYFCASSQVYGRESYEQYFGPGTRLTVT.

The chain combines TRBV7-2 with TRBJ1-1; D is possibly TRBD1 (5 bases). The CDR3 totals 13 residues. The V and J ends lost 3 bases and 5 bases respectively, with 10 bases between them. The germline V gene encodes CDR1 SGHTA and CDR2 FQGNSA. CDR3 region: CASSLGGRTEAFF. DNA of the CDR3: TGTGCCAGCAGCTTGGGGGGTCGGACTGAAGCTTTCTTT.

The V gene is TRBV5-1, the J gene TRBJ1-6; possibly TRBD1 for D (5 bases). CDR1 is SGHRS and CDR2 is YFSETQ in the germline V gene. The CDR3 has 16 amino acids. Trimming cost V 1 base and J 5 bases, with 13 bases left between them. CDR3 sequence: CASSLMTGTDNSPLHF. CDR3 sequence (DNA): TGCGCCAGCAGCTTGATGACCGGGACTGATAATTCACCCCTCCACTTT.

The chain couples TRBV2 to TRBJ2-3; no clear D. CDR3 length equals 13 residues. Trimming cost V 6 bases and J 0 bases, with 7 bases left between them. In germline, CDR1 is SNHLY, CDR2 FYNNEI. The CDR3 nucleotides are TGTGCCAGCAGAGGGCAAAGCACAGATACGCAGTATTTT. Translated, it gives CASRGQSTDTQYF.

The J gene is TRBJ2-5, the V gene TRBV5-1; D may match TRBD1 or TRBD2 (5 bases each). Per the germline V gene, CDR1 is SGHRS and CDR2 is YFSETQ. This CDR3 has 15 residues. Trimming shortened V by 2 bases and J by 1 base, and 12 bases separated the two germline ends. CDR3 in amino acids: CASSFWQGRQETQYF. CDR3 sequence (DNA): TGCGCCAGCAGCTTTTGGCAGGGACGCCAAGAGACCCAGTACTTC. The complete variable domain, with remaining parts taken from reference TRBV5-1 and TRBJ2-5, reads KAGVTQTPRYLIKTRGQQVTLSCSPISGHRSVSWYQQTPGQGLQFLFEYFSETQRNKGNFPGRFSGRQFSNSRSEMNVSTLELGDSALYLCASSFWQGRQETQYFGPGTRLLVL.

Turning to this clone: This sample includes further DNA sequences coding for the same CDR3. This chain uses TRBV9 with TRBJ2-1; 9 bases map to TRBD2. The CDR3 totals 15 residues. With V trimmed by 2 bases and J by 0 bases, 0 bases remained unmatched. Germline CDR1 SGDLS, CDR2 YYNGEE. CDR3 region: CASSVSGSSYNEQFF. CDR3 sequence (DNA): TGTGCCAGCAGCGTTAGCGGGAGCTCCTACAATGAGCAGTTCTTC.

This CDR3 is CASSGTPYNEQFF. The CDR3 nucleotides read TGTGCCAGCAGCGGGACGCCCTACAATGAGCAGTTCTTC. The chain joins TRBV27 to TRBJ2-1, with D tentatively TRBD1 or TRBD2 (5 bases each). The CDR3 is 13 residues long. The ends were cut back, 6 bases at V and 2 bases at J, with 8 bases in the middle. Per germline, CDR1 MNHEY and CDR2 SMNVEV (reference sequence).

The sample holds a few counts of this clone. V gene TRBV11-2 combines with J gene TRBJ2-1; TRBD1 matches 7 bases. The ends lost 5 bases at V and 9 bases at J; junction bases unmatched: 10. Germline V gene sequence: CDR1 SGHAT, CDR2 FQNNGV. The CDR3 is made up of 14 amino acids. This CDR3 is CASSPTGRAGEQFF. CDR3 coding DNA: TGTGCCAGCAGCCCGACAGGGCGGGCCGGTGAGCAGTTCTTC.

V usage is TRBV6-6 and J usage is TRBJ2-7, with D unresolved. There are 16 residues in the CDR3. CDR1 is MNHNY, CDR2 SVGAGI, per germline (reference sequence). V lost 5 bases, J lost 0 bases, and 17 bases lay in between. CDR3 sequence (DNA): TGTGCCAGCAGTCGAATCTCAGGAAGCAGCTCCTACGAGCAGTACTTC. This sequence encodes CASSRISGSSSYEQYF.

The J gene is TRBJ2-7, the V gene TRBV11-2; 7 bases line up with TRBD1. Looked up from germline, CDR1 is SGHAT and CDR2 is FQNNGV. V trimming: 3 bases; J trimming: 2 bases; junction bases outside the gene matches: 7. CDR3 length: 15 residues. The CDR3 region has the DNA TGTGCCAGCAGCTTGTCCGGGACAGTAACCTACGAGCAGTACTTC. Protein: CASSLSGTVTYEQYF.

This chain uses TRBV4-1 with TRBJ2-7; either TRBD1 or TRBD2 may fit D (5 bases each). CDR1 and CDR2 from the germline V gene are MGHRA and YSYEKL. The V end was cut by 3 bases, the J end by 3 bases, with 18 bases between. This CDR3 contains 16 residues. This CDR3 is CASSQEGTANFYEQYF. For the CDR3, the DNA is TGCGCCAGCAGCCAGGAAGGGACGGCGAACTTCTACGAGCAGTACTTC.

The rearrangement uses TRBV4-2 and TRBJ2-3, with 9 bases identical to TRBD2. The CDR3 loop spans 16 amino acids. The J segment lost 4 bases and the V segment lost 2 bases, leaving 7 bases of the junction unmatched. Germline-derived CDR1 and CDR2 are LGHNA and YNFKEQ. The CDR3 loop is CASSQSGTSSADTQYF. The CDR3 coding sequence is TGTGCCAGCAGCCAATCCGGGACTAGCTCTGCAGATACGCAGTATTTT.

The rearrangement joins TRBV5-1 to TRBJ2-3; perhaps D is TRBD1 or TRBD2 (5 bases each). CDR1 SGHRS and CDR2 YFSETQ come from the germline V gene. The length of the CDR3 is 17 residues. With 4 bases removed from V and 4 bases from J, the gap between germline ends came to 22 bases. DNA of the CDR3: TGCGCCAGCAGCGGTCGGGACGCTCGTTTATTGGCAGATACGCAGTATTTT. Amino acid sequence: CASSGRDARLLADTQYF.

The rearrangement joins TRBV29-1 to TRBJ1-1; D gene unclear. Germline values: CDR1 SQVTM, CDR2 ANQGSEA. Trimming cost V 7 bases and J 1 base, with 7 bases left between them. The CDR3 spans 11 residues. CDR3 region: CSETENTEAFF. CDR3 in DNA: TGCAGCGAGACTGAGAACACTGAAGCTTTCTTT.

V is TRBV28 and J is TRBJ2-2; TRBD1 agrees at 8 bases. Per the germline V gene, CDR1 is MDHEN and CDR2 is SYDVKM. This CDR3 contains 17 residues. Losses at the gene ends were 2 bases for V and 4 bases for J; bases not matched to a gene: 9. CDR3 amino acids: CASSLGFRTGSTGELFF. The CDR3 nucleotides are TGTGCCAGCAGTTTAGGTTTTAGGACAGGGAGCACCGGGGAGCTGTTTTTT. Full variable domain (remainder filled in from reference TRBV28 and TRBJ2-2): DVKVTQSSRYLVKRTGEKVFLECVQDMDHENMFWYRQDPGLGLRLIYFSYDVKMKEKGDIPEGYSVSREKKERFSLILESASTNQTSMYLCASSLGFRTGSTGELFFGEGSRLTVL.

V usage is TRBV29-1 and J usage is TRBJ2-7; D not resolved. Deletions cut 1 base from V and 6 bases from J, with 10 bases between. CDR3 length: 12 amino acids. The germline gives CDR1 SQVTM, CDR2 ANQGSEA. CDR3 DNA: TGCAGCGTTGAAGGGTTGGAGCTCGAGCAGTACTTC. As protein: CSVEGLELEQYF.